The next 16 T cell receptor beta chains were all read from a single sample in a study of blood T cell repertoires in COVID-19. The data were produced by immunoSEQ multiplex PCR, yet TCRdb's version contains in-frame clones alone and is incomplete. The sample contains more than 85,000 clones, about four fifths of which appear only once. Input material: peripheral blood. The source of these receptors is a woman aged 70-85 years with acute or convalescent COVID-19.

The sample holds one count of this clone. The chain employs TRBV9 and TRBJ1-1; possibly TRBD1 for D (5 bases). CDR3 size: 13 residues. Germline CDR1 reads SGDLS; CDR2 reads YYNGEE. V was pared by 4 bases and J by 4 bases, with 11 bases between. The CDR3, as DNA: TGTGCCAGCAGCCCTCAGGGTTTCACTGAAGCTTTCTTT. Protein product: CASSPQGFTEAFF. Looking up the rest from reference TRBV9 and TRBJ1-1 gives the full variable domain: DSGVTQTPKHLITATGQRVTLRCSPRSGDLSVYWYQQSLDQGLQFLIQYYNGEERAKGNILERFSAQQFPDLHSELNLSSLELGDSALYFCASSPQGFTEAFFGQGTRLTVV.

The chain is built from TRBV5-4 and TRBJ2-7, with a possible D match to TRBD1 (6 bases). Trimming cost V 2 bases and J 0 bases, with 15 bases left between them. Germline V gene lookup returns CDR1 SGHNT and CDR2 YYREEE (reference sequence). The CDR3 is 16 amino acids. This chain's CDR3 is CASSFGGGARSYEQYF. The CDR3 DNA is TGTGCCAGCAGCTTTGGTGGGGGCGCTCGCTCCTACGAGCAGTACTTC.

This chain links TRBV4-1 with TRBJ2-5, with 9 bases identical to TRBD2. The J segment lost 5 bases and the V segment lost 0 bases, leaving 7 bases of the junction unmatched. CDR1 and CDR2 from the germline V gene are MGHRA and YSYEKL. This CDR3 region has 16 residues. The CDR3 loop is CASSQESLAGRETQYF. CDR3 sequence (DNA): TGCGCCAGCAGCCAAGAAAGTCTAGCGGGACGGGAGACCCAGTACTTC.

The CDR3 spells CASSIVGVVQETQYF. DNA of the CDR3: TGTGCCAGTAGTATCGTAGGGGTCGTCCAAGAGACCCAGTACTTC. The genes are TRBV19 and TRBJ2-5, with D possibly TRBD1 on 5 matching bases. The CDR3 extends over 15 amino acids. CDR1 and CDR2 (germline): LNHDA, SQIVND (reference sequence). The ends were cut back, 3 bases at V and 1 base at J, with 12 bases in the middle.

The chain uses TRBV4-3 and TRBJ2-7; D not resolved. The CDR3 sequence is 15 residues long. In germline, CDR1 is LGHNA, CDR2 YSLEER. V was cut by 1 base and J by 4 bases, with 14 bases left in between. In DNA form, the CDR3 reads TGCGCCAGCAGCCAAGTACCCCTGGCAGGTTACGAGCAGTACTTC. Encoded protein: CASSQVPLAGYEQYF.

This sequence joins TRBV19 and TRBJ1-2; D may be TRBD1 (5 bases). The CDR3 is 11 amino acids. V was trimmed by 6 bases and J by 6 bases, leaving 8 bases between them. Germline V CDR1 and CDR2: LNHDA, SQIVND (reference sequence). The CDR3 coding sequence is TGTGCCAGTAGATCGGGGGATGGCTACACCTTC. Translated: CASRSGDGYTF.

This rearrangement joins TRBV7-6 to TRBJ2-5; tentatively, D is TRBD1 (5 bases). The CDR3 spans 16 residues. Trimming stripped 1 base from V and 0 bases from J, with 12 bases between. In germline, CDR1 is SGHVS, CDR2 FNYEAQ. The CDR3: CASSLGAGSYQETQYF. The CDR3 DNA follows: TGTGCCAGCAGCTTAGGGGCAGGGTCGTACCAAGAGACCCAGTACTTC.

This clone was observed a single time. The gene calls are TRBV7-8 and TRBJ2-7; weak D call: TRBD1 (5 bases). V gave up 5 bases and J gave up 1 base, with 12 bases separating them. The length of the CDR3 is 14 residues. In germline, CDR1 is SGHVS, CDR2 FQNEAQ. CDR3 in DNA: TGTGCCAGCAGCGCGACAGTCTCGTCCTACGAGCAGTACTTC. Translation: CASSATVSSYEQYF. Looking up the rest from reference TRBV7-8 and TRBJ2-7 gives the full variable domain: GAGVSQSPRYKVAKRGQDVALRCDPISGHVSLFWYQQALGQGPEFLTYFQNEAQLDKSGLPSDRFFAERPEGSVSTLKIQRTQQEDSAVYLCASSATVSSYEQYFGPGTRLTVT.

The CDR3 sequence: CASRLESQRENYEQYF. CDR3 in DNA: TGTGCCAGCAGGTTAGAGTCACAGCGGGAGAACTACGAGCAGTACTTC. This chain links TRBV28 with TRBJ2-7; 8 bases map to TRBD2. V was clipped by 6 bases and J by 3 bases; unmatched bases: 13. The CDR3 length is 16 residues. Per germline, CDR1 MDHEN and CDR2 SYDVKM.

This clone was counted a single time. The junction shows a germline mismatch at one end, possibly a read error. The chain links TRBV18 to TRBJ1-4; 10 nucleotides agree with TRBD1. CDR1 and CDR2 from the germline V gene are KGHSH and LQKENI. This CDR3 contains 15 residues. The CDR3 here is CASSAPGQGTEKLFF. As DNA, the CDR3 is TGTGCCAGCTCAGCACCGGGACAGGGGACGGAAAAACTGTTTTTT.

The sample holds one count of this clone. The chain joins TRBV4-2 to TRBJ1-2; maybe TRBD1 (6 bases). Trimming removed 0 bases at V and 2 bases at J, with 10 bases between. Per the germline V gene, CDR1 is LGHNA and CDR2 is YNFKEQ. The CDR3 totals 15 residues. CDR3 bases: TGTGCCAGCAGCCAAGATCCGGGGACAAACTATGGCTACACCTTC. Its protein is CASSQDPGTNYGYTF.

The DNA for the CDR3 is TGTGCCAGCAGCGTAGATCAGGGGGCGGGCTATGGCTACACCTTC. It encodes CASSVDQGAGYGYTF. The chain combines TRBV9 with TRBJ1-2, with TRBD1 matching 8 bases. CDR1 is SGDLS and CDR2 is YYNGEE in the germline V gene. This CDR3 is built from 15 residues. The trim removed 0 bases at V and 4 bases at J, leaving 5 bases unmatched.

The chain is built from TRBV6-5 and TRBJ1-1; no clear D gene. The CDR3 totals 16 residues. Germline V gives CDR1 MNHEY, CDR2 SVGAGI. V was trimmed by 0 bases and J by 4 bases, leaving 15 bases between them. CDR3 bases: TGTGCCAGCAGTTACTCGTTCCGGATCCGGGGCACTGAAGCTTTCTTT. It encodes CASSYSFRIRGTEAFF.

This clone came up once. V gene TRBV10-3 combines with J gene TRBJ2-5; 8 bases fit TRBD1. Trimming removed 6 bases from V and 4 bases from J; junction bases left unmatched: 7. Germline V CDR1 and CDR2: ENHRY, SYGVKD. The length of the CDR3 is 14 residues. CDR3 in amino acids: CAIRTGDSGETQYF. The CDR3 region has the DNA TGTGCCATCAGGACAGGGGATTCGGGAGAGACCCAGTACTTC.

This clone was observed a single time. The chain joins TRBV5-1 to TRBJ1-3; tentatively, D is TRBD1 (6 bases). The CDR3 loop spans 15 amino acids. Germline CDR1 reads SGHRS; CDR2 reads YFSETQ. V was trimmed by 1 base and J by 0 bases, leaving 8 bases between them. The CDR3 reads CASSLSRGSGNTIYF. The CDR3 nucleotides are TGCGCCAGCAGCTTGAGCAGGGGCTCTGGAAACACCATATATTTT.

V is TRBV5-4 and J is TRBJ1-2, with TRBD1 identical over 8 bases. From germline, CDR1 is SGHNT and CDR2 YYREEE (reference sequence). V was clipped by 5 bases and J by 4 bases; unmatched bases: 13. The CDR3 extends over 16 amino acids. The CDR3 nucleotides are TGTGCCAGCAGTCTGCAGGGGGCCACACCGTCCTATGGCTACACCTTC. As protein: CASSLQGATPSYGYTF.